These T cell receptor beta chains were read from a single sample in a study of T cells in localized non-small cell lung cancer. The repertoire was sequenced with immunoSEQ multiplex PCR; TCRdb's copy has only in-frame clones and lacks some. The data show roughly 1,200 clones, about a quarter seen once. The sample here was lung tumor tissue, taken before any cancer treatment. The origin of the receptors is a man between 40 and 75 years old with stage II squamous cell lung carcinoma. The conserved cysteine and the conserved F or W are not part of the CDR3 here. D genes are given only for firm matches.

v_gene: TRBV28
d_gene: .
j_gene: TRBJ2-7
len: 14
CDR3aa: ASSPGLGGAKYEQY

v_gene: TRBV1
d_gene: .
j_gene: TRBJ1-5
len: 13
CDR3aa: ASSQVQTSNQPQH

v_gene: TRBV18
d_gene: TRBD2
j_gene: TRBJ2-2
len: 14
CDR3aa: ASSPRLAGDTGELF

v_gene: TRBV14
d_gene: .
j_gene: TRBJ2-5
len: 11
CDR3aa: ASSQVGEETQY

v_gene: TRBV14
d_gene: TRBD2
j_gene: TRBJ2-1
len: 16
CDR3aa: ASSRNGLAGPLGNEQF

v_gene: TRBV11-3
d_gene: TRBD1
j_gene: TRBJ2-2
len: 13
CDR3aa: ASSLDRAGTGELF

v_gene: TRBV6-8
d_gene: .
j_gene: TRBJ1-6
len: 13
CDR3aa: ASSFPEFFNSPLH

v_gene: TRBV6-8
d_gene: TRBD2
j_gene: TRBJ2-5
len: 14
CDR3aa: ASSRGTSGSGETQY

v_gene: TRBV11-3
d_gene: TRBD2
j_gene: TRBJ2-7
len: 13
CDR3aa: ASSKLAGGGDEQY

v_gene: TRBV9
d_gene: .
j_gene: TRBJ2-5
len: 14
CDR3aa: ASSLRPAGELRTQY

v_gene: TRBV6-8
d_gene: TRBD1
j_gene: TRBJ2-7
len: 11
CDR3aa: ASRGQVSYEQY

v_gene: TRBV4-1
d_gene: .
j_gene: TRBJ2-7
len: 15
CDR3aa: ASSLQGTPRSSYEQY

v_gene: TRBV9
d_gene: .
j_gene: TRBJ2-1
len: 13
CDR3aa: ASSVGLSSYNEQF

v_gene: TRBV19
d_gene: .
j_gene: TRBJ2-3
len: 14
CDR3aa: ASRTASVLGADTQY

v_gene: TRBV6-8
d_gene: .
j_gene: TRBJ2-5
len: 11
CDR3aa: ASSFSGPWAQY

v_gene: TRBV6-8
d_gene: TRBD2
j_gene: TRBJ2-1
len: 14
CDR3aa: AIRRTSGRAYNEQF

v_gene: TRBV12-5
d_gene: TRBD1
j_gene: TRBJ1-2
len: 13
CDR3aa: ASTNLGQGWNGYT

v_gene: TRBV7-6
d_gene: TRBD1
j_gene: TRBJ2-5
len: 14
CDR3aa: ASSLGSGGWEETQY

v_gene: TRBV11-3
d_gene: .
j_gene: TRBJ2-7
len: 13
CDR3aa: ASTLGNSLGVEQY

v_gene: TRBV19
d_gene: .
j_gene: TRBJ1-2
len: 12
CDR3aa: ASSPGRGAYGYT

v_gene: TRBV6-8
d_gene: TRBD2
j_gene: TRBJ2-1
len: 12
CDR3aa: ASSDGASGTEQF

v_gene: TRBV9
d_gene: .
j_gene: TRBJ2-1
len: 12
CDR3aa: ASSKQTGSNEQF

v_gene: TRBV11-3
d_gene: TRBD2
j_gene: TRBJ2-7
len: 13
CDR3aa: ASSLVSGISDEQY

v_gene: TRBV6-8
d_gene: TRBD2
j_gene: TRBJ2-7
len: 12
CDR3aa: ASSASGTEGEQY

v_gene: TRBV11-3
d_gene: .
j_gene: TRBJ2-5
len: 13
CDR3aa: ASSRGQVGQETQY

v_gene: TRBV30
d_gene: .
j_gene: TRBJ1-5
len: 11
CDR3aa: AWSAQGNQPQH

v_gene: TRBV11-3
d_gene: .
j_gene: TRBJ1-1
len: 12
CDR3aa: ASSPPTRRGEAF

v_gene: TRBV11-3
d_gene: TRBD1
j_gene: TRBJ1-2
len: 14
CDR3aa: ASSSTAGTGRYGYT

v_gene: TRBV11-3
d_gene: .
j_gene: TRBJ2-3
len: 15
CDR3aa: ASSPGVYVAGTDTQY

v_gene: TRBV19
d_gene: TRBD2
j_gene: TRBJ2-5
len: 13
CDR3aa: ASSNLAGQQETQY

v_gene: TRBV6-8
d_gene: TRBD1
j_gene: TRBJ1-1
len: 13
CDR3aa: ASNRGPLGSTEAF

v_gene: TRBV6-8
d_gene: .
j_gene: TRBJ2-7
len: 10
CDR3aa: ASTETGIEQY

v_gene: TRBV18
d_gene: TRBD1
j_gene: TRBJ2-1
len: 16
CDR3aa: ASSPLSTGGPTWNEQF

v_gene: TRBV27
d_gene: TRBD2
j_gene: TRBJ2-3
len: 15
CDR3aa: ASRPGTSVPSTDTQY

v_gene: TRBV9
d_gene: .
j_gene: TRBJ2-2
len: 13
CDR3aa: ASSARDTHTGELF

v_gene: TRBV6-4
d_gene: .
j_gene: TRBJ2-3
len: 13
CDR3aa: ASSVADGETDTQY

v_gene: TRBV15
d_gene: .
j_gene: TRBJ2-7
len: 12
CDR3aa: ATSRDRGTYEQY

v_gene: TRBV5-1
d_gene: .
j_gene: TRBJ1-2
len: 13
CDR3aa: ASSSSLEAGYGYT

v_gene: TRBV6-8
d_gene: .
j_gene: TRBJ2-1
len: 15
CDR3aa: ASSYRTRGTVYNEQF

v_gene: TRBV14
d_gene: .
j_gene: TRBJ2-2
len: 11
CDR3aa: ASSVRRDGELF

v_gene: TRBV9
d_gene: .
j_gene: TRBJ2-5
len: 11
CDR3aa: ASSEQGTGTQY

v_gene: TRBV9
d_gene: .
j_gene: TRBJ2-2
len: 12
CDR3aa: ASRPTGITGELF

v_gene: TRBV6-8
d_gene: .
j_gene: TRBJ2-7
len: 15
CDR3aa: ASAGLLNGVPLYEQY

v_gene: TRBV18
d_gene: .
j_gene: TRBJ2-7
len: 12
CDR3aa: ASSPGSAGYEQY

v_gene: TRBV5-1
d_gene: TRBD2
j_gene: TRBJ2-1
len: 13
CDR3aa: ASSGGLAGQGEQF

v_gene: TRBV6-8
d_gene: .
j_gene: TRBJ2-1
len: 13
CDR3aa: ASSYIEGLYNEQF

v_gene: TRBV5-1
d_gene: .
j_gene: TRBJ1-3
len: 18
CDR3aa: ASSLAGTVQQWSSGNTIY

v_gene: TRBV6-8
d_gene: .
j_gene: TRBJ2-7
len: 13
CDR3aa: ASSGSDRVLYEQY

v_gene: TRBV11-3
d_gene: TRBD1
j_gene: TRBJ1-2
len: 12
CDR3aa: ASSPQQGAHGYT

v_gene: TRBV10-3
d_gene: TRBD2
j_gene: TRBJ2-7
len: 13
CDR3aa: AISEASGIISEQY

v_gene: TRBV6-8
d_gene: TRBD2
j_gene: TRBJ2-1
len: 14
CDR3aa: ASSRLAGGPISEQF

v_gene: TRBV19
d_gene: TRBD1
j_gene: TRBJ2-6
len: 14
CDR3aa: ASSVGQGVGANVLT

v_gene: TRBV14
d_gene: TRBD1
j_gene: TRBJ2-3
len: 14
CDR3aa: ASSSRLTGVGDTQY

v_gene: TRBV11-3
d_gene: TRBD1
j_gene: TRBJ1-1
len: 12
CDR3aa: ASSSRTGTSEAF

v_gene: TRBV4-1
d_gene: .
j_gene: TRBJ2-2
len: 13
CDR3aa: ASSPSARNTGELF

v_gene: TRBV6-8
d_gene: .
j_gene: TRBJ1-5
len: 12
CDR3aa: ASSAEGEGQPQH